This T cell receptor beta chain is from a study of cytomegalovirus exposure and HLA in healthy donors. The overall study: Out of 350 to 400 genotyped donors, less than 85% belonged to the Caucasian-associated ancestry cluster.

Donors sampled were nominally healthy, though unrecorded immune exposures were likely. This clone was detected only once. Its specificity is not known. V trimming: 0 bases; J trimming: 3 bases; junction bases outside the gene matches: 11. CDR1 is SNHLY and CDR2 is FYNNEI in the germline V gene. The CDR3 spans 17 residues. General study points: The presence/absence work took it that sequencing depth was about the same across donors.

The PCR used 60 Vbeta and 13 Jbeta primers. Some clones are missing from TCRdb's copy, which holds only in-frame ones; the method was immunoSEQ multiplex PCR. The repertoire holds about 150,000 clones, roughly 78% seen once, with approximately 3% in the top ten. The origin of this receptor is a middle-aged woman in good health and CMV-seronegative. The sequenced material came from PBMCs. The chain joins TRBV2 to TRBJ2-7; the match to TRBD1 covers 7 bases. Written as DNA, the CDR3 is TGTGCCAGCAGTGAAGCGCTTATATCTCAGGGGGTCTACGAGCAGTACTTC. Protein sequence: CASSEALISQGVYEQYF.